The 9 T cell receptor beta chains listed next were all sequenced from one sample in a study of T-cell reconstitution after alpha-beta-depleted transplantation in children. TCRbeta library construction was performed incorporating unique molecular identifiers. From the PCR reads, TCRdb called clonotypes with MiXCR, one entry per CDR3 protein. The sample lists under 400,000 distinct CDR3 sequences, roughly 21% seen once, with around 9.9% in the top ten. Sequences were derived from PBMCs, mostly from graft donor cells, sampled 180 days after TCRalphabeta/CD19-depleted stem cell transplant. These receptors came from a male patient aged 5 to 17 who had a stem cell transplant for acute lymphoblastic leukemia, so the T cells may come from the graft donor.

The chain combines TRBV5-6 with TRBJ2-3, with D perhaps TRBD2 (6 bases). Germline CDR1 SGHDT, CDR2 YYEEEE. The CDR3 has 16 amino acids. V was cut by 4 bases and J by 5 bases, with 20 bases left in between. Here the CDR3 DNA reads TGTGCCAGCAGCATTGTTCCGGGACGGACTATAGATACGCAGTATTTT. This sequence encodes CASSIVPGRTIDTQYF.

This clonotype was observed a handful of times. The chain employs TRBV7-9 and TRBJ2-3; TRBD2 matches 9 bases. CDR3 length equals 15 residues. CDR1 is SEHNR and CDR2 is FQNEAQ in the germline V gene (reference sequence). V shed 3 bases and J 2 bases; nucleotides not matched to a gene: 3. CDR3 protein: CASSLRLAVTDTQYF. The CDR3 DNA reads as TGTGCCAGCAGCTTGAGACTAGCGGTCACAGATACGCAGTATTTT.

The chain couples TRBV6-1 to TRBJ2-1; D call uncertain. Germline V gene data show CDR1 as MNHNS and CDR2 as SASEGT. The germline V and J ends were trimmed by 8 bases and 0 bases, with 14 bases remaining between them. This CDR3 is built from 15 residues. CDR3 DNA: TGTGCCAGCCTTGCCACCAGAGTCTCCTACAATGAGCAGTTCTTC. This sequence encodes CASLATRVSYNEQFF.

The chain couples TRBV20-1 to TRBJ2-1; D may be TRBD1 or TRBD2 (5 bases each). V dropped 3 bases and J dropped 9 bases, with 15 bases sitting between them. CDR1 DFQATT and CDR2 SNEGSKA come from the germline V gene (reference sequence). CDR3 length: 13 amino acids. The DNA of the CDR3 is TGCAGTGCTAGCCGGGACGGGGCGGGTGAGCAGTTCTTC. This sequence encodes CSASRDGAGEQFF.

This clonotype was picked up many times. This chain connects TRBV5-1 to TRBJ2-1, with 9 bases aligning to TRBD1. J lost 8 bases, V lost 2 bases, and 8 bases had no gene match. Germline V lookup: CDR1 SGHRS, CDR2 YFSETQ. CDR3 size: 15 residues. CDR3 loop: CASSLTGTGSDEQFF. For the CDR3, the DNA is TGCGCCAGCAGCTTAACCGGGACAGGGAGTGATGAGCAGTTCTTC.

The V call is TRBV6-1, the J call TRBJ2-5; TRBD1 aligns across 9 bases. The germline gives CDR1 MNHNS, CDR2 SASEGT. This CDR3 comprises 17 residues. V shed 5 bases and J 4 bases; nucleotides not matched to a gene: 14. The DNA for the CDR3 is TGTGCCAGCAGTCCCCTTCGAGCGGGACAGGGAGTAGAGACCCAGTACTTC. Residues: CASSPLRAGQGVETQYF.

This clonotype was picked up a small number of times. V and J are TRBV4-2 and TRBJ2-7, with 11 bases matching TRBD2. Germline V gives CDR1 LGHNA, CDR2 YNFKEQ. V lost 0 bases and J lost 6; bases outside the gene matches: 4. CDR3 length equals 15 residues. In DNA form, the CDR3 reads TGTGCCAGCAGCCAAGATAGCGGGAGGGCCGGCGAGCAGTACTTC. It codes for CASSQDSGRAGEQYF.

The gene calls are TRBV6-2 or TRBV6-3 and TRBJ2-7, with 11 bases aligning to TRBD2. Germline values: CDR1 MNHEY, CDR2 SVGEGT. Trimming removed 7 bases from V and 6 bases from J; junction bases left unmatched: 11. The CDR3 is 15 residues long. The CDR3 DNA is TGTGCCAGCATACATACTAGCGGGAGAATCCGCGAGCAGTACTTC. This gives the protein CASIHTSGRIREQYF.

The chain combines TRBV6-1 with TRBJ2-3; 13 bases align to TRBD2. Germline-derived CDR1 and CDR2 are MNHNS and SASEGT. This CDR3 is built from 18 residues. V lost 5 bases, J lost 3 bases, and 11 bases stayed unmatched. The CDR3, as DNA: TGTGCCAGCAGTCGCTCCGGGACTAGCGGGATGGATACAGATACGCAGTATTTT. Protein: CASSRSGTSGMDTDTQYF.